The clone carrying this T cell receptor (beta chain) was counted once. As yet, its antigen is unknown. This record comes from a study of T cell responses to AZD1222 COVID-19 vaccine. Study observations and caveats: Following two doses of AZD1222, Spike-specific TCR breadth and depth rose. Donors were mostly white British, more females; clonal diversity possibly underestimated.

Method: immunoSEQ multiplex PCR; TCRdb's copy keeps in-frame clones and lacks some. Of approximately 73,000 clones in the sample, 82% were seen once. Deletions cut 1 base from V and 1 base from J, with 7 bases between. The CDR3 sequence is 14 residues long. Germline CDR1 LGHDT, CDR2 YNNKEL (reference sequence). Sequences were derived from peripheral blood, sampled on day 0 of AZD1222 vaccination. The chain uses TRBV3-1 (or the pseudogene TRBV3-2) and TRBJ1-1, with D maybe TRBD1 (6 bases). The origin of this receptor is an adult in good health. The CDR3 sequence is CASSQGGQNTEAFF. CDR3 bases: TGTGCCAGCAGCCAAGGGGGACAGAACACTGAAGCTTTCTTT.